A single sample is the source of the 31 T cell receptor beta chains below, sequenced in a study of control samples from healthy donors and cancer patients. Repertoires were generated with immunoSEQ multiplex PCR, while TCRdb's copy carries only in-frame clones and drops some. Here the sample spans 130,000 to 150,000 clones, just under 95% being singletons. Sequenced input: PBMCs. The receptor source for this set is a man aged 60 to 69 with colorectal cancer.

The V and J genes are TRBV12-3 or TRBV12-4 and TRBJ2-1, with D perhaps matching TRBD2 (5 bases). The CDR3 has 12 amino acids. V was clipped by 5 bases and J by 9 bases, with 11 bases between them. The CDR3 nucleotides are TGTGCCAGCAGTCCCGGACTGGGTGAGCAGTTCTTC. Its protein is CASSPGLGEQFF.

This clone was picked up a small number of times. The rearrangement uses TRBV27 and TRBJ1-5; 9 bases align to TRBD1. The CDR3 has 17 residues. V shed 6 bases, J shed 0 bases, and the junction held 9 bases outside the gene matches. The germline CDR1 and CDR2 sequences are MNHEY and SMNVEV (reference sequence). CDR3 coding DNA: TGTGCCAGCAGCTCCGGGACAGGGACGTATAGCAATCAGCCCCAGCATTTT. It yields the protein CASSSGTGTYSNQPQHF.

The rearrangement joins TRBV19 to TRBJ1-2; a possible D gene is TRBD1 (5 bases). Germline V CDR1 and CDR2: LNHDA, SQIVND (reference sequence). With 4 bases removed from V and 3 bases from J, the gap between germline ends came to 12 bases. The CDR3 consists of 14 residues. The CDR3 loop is CASSSGQGDYGYTF. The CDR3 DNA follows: TGTGCCAGTAGTAGTGGGCAGGGCGACTATGGCTACACCTTC.

The CDR3 is CASRRQGPLYEQYF. The CDR3 nucleotides are TGTGCCAGCAGGCGACAGGGCCCTCTCTACGAGCAGTACTTC. V usage is TRBV27 and J usage is TRBJ2-7; TRBD1 matches 7 bases. The CDR3 length is 14 residues. Germline V CDR1 and CDR2: MNHEY, SMNVEV (reference sequence). The ends lost 6 bases at V and 3 bases at J; junction bases unmatched: 8.

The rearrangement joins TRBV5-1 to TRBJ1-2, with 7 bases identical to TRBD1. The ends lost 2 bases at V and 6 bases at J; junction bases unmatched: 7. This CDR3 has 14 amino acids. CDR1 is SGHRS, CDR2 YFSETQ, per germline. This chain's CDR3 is CASSFGTARDGYTF. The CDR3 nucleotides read TGCGCCAGCAGCTTCGGGACAGCGAGAGATGGCTACACCTTC.

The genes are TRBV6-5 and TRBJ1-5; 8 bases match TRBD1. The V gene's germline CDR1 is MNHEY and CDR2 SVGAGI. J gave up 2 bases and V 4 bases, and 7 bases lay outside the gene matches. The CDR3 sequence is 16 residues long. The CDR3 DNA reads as TGTGCCAGCAGTTCTACAGCGACAGGGGGCAATCAGCCCCAGCATTTT. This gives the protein CASSSTATGGNQPQHF.

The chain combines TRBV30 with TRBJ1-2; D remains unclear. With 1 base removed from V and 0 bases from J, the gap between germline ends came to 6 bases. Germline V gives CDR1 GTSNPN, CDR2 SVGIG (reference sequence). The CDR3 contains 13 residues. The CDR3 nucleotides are TGTGCCTGGAGTGGTTCAGCTAACTATGGCTACACCTTC. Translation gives CAWSGSANYGYTF.

CDR3 nucleotides: TGTGCCAGCAGCCCTTGGGGGGGGTCTGCCGCCGCCTACGAGCAGTACTTC. It codes for CASSPWGGSAAAYEQYF. The V and J genes are TRBV6-2 or TRBV6-3 and TRBJ2-7, with TRBD2 matching 7 bases. Germline V gene sequence: CDR1 MNHEY, CDR2 SVGEGT. This CDR3 has 17 amino acids. The V and J ends lost 6 bases and 2 bases, in that order; junction bases with no gene match: 16.

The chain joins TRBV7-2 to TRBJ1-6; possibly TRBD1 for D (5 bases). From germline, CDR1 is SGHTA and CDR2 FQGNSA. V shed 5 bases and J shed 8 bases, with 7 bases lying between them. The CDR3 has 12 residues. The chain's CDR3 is CASSDSYSPLHF. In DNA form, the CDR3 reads TGTGCCAGCAGCGACAGTTATTCACCCCTCCACTTT. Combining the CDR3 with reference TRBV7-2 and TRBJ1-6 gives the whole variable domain GAGVSQSPSNKVTEKGKDVELRCDPISGHTALYWYRQSLGQGLEFLIYFQGNSAPDKSGLPSDRFSAERTGGSVSTLTIQRTQQEDSAVYLCASSDSYSPLHFGNGTRLTVT.

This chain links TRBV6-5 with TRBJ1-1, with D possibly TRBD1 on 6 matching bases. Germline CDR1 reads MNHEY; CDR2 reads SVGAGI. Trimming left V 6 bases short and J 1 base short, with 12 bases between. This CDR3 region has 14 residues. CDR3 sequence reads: CASRPLGGNTEAFF. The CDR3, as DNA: TGTGCCAGCAGGCCGTTAGGGGGGAACACTGAAGCTTTCTTT.

CDR3 DNA sequence: TGTGCCAGCAGCCTTGACAGGGGCCGGGAGCAGTACTTC. It yields the protein CASSLDRGREQYF. The rearrangement links TRBV11-2 to TRBJ2-7; 8 positions match TRBD1. CDR1 is SGHAT, CDR2 FQNNGV, per germline. Germline trimming cut 5 bases from V and 7 bases from J; bases unmatched to any gene: 7. The CDR3 consists of 13 residues.

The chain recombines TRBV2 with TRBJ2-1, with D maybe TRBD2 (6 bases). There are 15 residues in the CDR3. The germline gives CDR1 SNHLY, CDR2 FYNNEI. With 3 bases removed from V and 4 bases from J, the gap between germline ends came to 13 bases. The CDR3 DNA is TGTGCCAGCAGTGAGTGGGGGGAACTATACAATGAGCAGTTCTTC. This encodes CASSEWGELYNEQFF.

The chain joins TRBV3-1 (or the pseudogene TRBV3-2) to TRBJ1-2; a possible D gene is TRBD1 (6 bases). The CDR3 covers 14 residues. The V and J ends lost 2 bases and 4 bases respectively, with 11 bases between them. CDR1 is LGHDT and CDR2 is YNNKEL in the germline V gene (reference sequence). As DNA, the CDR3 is TGTGCCAGCAGCCAAAGGGGGGCGCGCTATGGCTACACCTTC. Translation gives CASSQRGARYGYTF.

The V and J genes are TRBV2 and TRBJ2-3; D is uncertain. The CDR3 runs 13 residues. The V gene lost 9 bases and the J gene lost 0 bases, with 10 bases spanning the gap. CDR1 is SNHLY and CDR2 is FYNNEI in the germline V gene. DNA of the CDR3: TGTGCCAGAAAGACACCTAGCACAGATACGCAGTATTTT. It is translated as CARKTPSTDTQYF.

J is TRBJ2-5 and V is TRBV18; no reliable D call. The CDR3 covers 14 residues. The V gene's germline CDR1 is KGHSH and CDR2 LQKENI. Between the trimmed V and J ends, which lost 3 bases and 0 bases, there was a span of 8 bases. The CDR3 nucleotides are TGTGCCAGCTCACCTTTACGGAACCAAGAGACCCAGTACTTC. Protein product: CASSPLRNQETQYF.

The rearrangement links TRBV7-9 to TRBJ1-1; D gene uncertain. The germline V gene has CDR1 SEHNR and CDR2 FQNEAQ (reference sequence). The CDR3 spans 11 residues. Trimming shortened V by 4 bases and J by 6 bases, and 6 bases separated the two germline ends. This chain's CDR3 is CASSSIAEAFF. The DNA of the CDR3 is TGTGCCAGCAGCTCGATAGCTGAAGCTTTCTTT. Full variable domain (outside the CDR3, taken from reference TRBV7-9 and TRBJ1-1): DTGVSQNPRHKITKRGQNVTFRCDPISEHNRLYWYRQTLGQGPEFLTYFQNEAQLEKSRLLSDRFSAERPKGSFSTLEIQRTEQGDSAMYLCASSSIAEAFFGQGTRLTVV.

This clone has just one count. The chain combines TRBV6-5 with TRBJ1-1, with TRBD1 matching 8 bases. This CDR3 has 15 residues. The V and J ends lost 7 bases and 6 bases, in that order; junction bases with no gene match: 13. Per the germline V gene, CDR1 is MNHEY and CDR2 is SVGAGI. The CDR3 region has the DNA TGTGCCAGCAATTCCCTTGACGCAGGGGGCTCTGAAGCTTTCTTT. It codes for CASNSLDAGGSEAFF.

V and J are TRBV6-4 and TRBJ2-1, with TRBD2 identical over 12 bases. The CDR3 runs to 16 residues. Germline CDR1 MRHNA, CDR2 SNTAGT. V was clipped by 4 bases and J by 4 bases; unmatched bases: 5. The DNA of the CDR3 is TGTGCCAGCAGTGTAGAGACTAGCGGGGGATACAATGAGCAGTTCTTC. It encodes CASSVETSGGYNEQFF.

CDR3 DNA: TGTGCCAGCAGCCCTGGACTAGCGGCCACCTACGAGCAGTACTTC. This encodes CASSPGLAATYEQYF. V and J are TRBV7-9 and TRBJ2-7; 10 nucleotides line up with TRBD2. Unmatched junction bases numbered 6, after V lost 5 bases and J lost 2 bases. The germline V gene has CDR1 SEHNR and CDR2 FQNEAQ (reference sequence). The CDR3 is made up of 15 amino acids. The variable domain in full, with the rest retrieved from reference TRBV7-9 and TRBJ2-7, is DTGVSQNPRHKITKRGQNVTFRCDPISEHNRLYWYRQTLGQGPEFLTYFQNEAQLEKSRLLSDRFSAERPKGSFSTLEIQRTEQGDSAMYLCASSPGLAATYEQYFGPGTRLTVT.

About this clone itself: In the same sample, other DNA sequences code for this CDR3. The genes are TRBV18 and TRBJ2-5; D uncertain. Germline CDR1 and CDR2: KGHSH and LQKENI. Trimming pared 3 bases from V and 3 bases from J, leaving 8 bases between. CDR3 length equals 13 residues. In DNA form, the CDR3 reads TGTGCCAGCTCACCCCCCGGAGAAGAGACCCAGTACTTC. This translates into CASSPPGEETQYF.

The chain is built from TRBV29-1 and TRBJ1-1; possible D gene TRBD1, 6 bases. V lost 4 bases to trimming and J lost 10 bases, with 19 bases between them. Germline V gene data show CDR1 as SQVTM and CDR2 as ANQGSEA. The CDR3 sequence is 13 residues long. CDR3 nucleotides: TGCAGCGTTGTTGAACAGGGCGGTAATGGAGCTTTCTTT. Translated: CSVVEQGGNGAFF. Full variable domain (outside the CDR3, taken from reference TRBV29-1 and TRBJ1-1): SAVISQKPSRDICQRGTSLTIQCQVDSQVTMMFWYRQQPGQSLTLIATANQGSEATYESGFVIDKFPISRPNLTFSTLTVSNMSPEDSSIYLCSVVEQGGNGAFFGQGTRLTVV.

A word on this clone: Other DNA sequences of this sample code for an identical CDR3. CDR3 region: CASSLGSLSNQPQHF. The CDR3 nucleotides read TGTGCCAGCAGCTTGGGGTCCCTTAGCAATCAGCCCCAGCATTTT. V usage is TRBV5-6 and J usage is TRBJ1-5; D ambiguous. The CDR3 covers 15 residues. Germline values: CDR1 SGHDT, CDR2 YYEEEE. Trimming removed 0 bases at V and 0 bases at J, with 7 bases between.

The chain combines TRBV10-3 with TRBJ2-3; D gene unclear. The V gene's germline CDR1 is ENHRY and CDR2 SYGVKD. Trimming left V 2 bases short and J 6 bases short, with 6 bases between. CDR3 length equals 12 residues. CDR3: CAISEGLDTQYF. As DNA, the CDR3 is TGTGCCATCAGTGAGGGGCTCGATACGCAGTATTTT.

CDR3 sequence: CAWSVSFGGTGELFF. CDR3 in DNA: TGTGCCTGGAGTGTGTCGTTTGGTGGCACCGGGGAGCTGTTTTTT. This chain uses TRBV30 with TRBJ2-2; D unresolved. The V end lost 0 bases, the J end lost 4 bases, and 12 bases lay between the germline ends. This CDR3 contains 15 residues. Germline values: CDR1 GTSNPN, CDR2 SVGIG (reference sequence).

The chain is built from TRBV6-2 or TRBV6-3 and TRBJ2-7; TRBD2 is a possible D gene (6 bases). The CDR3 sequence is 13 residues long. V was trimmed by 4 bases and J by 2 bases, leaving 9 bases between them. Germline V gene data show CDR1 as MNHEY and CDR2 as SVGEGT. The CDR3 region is CASSSAGTYEQYF. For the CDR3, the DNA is TGTGCCAGCAGTTCGGCGGGGACCTACGAGCAGTACTTC.

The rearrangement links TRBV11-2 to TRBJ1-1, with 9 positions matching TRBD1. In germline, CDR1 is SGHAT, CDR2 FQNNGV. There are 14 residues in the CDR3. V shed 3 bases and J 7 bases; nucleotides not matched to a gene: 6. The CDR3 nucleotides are TGTGCCAGCAGCTTTGGACAGGGGACAGGTGAAGCTTTCTTT. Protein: CASSFGQGTGEAFF.

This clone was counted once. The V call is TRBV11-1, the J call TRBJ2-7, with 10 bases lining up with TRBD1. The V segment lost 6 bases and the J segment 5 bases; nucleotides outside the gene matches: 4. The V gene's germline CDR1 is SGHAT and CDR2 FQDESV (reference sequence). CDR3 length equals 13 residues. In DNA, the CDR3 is TGTGCCAGCAGACGGACAGGGGGACACGAGCAGTACTTC. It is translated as CASRRTGGHEQYF.

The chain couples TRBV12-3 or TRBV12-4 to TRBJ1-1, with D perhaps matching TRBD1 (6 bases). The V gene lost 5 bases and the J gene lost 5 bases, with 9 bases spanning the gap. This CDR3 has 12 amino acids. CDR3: CASSMGATEAFF. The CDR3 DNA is TGTGCCAGCAGTATGGGGGCAACTGAAGCTTTCTTT.

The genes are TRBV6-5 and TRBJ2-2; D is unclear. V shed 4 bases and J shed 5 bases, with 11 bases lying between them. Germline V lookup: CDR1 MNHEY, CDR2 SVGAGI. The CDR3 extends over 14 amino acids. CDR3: CASSSHSGTGELFF. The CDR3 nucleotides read TGTGCCAGCAGTTCACACTCGGGTACCGGGGAGCTGTTTTTT.

This CDR3 reads CASSQERARAGGRTDTQYF. The CDR3 DNA reads as TGTGCCAGCAGCCAAGAGAGGGCTCGAGCGGGGGGGAGAACAGATACGCAGTATTTT. The gene calls are TRBV3-1 (or the pseudogene TRBV3-2) and TRBJ2-3, with 10 bases lining up with TRBD2. The CDR3 has 19 residues. The junction had 12 bases not matched to a gene; V was cut back by 0 bases and J by 3 bases. Per germline, CDR1 LGHDT and CDR2 YNNKEL (reference sequence).

The DNA for the CDR3 is TGTGCCAGCAGCTTAGAGGGGGCAGGGACTGAAGCTTTCTTT. Its protein product is CASSLEGAGTEAFF. V gene TRBV7-2 combines with J gene TRBJ1-1; 7 nucleotides match TRBD1. This CDR3 is built from 14 residues. V gave up 1 base and J gave up 5 bases; unmatched junction bases: 4. Germline V CDR1 and CDR2: SGHTA, FQGNSA. The complete variable domain, with remaining parts taken from reference TRBV7-2 and TRBJ1-1, reads GAGVSQSPSNKVTEKGKDVELRCDPISGHTALYWYRQSLGQGLEFLIYFQGNSAPDKSGLPSDRFSAERTGGSVSTLTIQRTQQEDSAVYLCASSLEGAGTEAFFGQGTRLTVV.